A selection of T cell receptor beta chains follows, all from one sample in a study of cytomegalovirus exposure and HLA in healthy donors. Clones were sequenced by immunoSEQ multiplex PCR, and TCRdb holds only the in-frame ones, with some missing. There are about 170,000 clones in the sample; 75% to 80% occur only once, and about 1% lies in the top ten. The source material was PBMCs. The receptors here all came from a woman between 45 and 65 years old in good health and CMV-seropositive. Both conserved end residues are part of each CDR3. The D gene is left open where the match is weak. Clone size is shown for a subset of rows, as once, few, many or a class of expanded clone.

V gene,clone size,J gene,D gene,CDR3 DNA,CDR3 protein
TRBV4-2,-,TRBJ2-2,TRBD2,TGTGCCAGCAGCCGCGGACTAGGGGCCGGGGAGCTGTTTTTT,CASSRGLGAGELFF
TRBV7-2,-,TRBJ1-2,-,TGTGCCAGCAGCTTAGAGGGGTTCGACTATGGCTACACCTTC,CASSLEGFDYGYTF
TRBV2,-,TRBJ2-7,TRBD1,TGTGCCAGCAATACCGGGACAGGGGTCTACGAGCAGTACTTC,CASNTGTGVYEQYF
TRBV7-2,once,TRBJ1-3,-,TGTGCCAGCAGCCGAGCAAGAAACACCATATATTTT,CASSRARNTIYF
TRBV5-1,-,TRBJ1-2,-,TGCGCCAGCAGCTTGAGGGGGATGCAGGGAAGAGCTAACTATGGCTACACCTTC,CASSLRGMQGRANYGYTF
TRBV10-3,-,TRBJ1-4,TRBD1,TGTGCCATCAGACCCGGGACAGAGGGTGAAAAACTGTTTTTT,CAIRPGTEGEKLFF
TRBV19,-,TRBJ2-7,TRBD1,TGTGCCAGTAGTGCAACTCCGGGACAGGGGGCGATCTACGAGCAGTACTTC,CASSATPGQGAIYEQYF
TRBV4-1,few,TRBJ2-7,TRBD1,TGCGCCAGCAGCCAAGACGGGACAGGGCCCGTCTGGCAGTACTTC,CASSQDGTGPVWQYF
TRBV9,-,TRBJ2-2,-,TGTGCCAGCAGTCCGGGGGTAACCGGGGAGCTGTTTTTT,CASSPGVTGELFF
TRBV28,-,TRBJ2-3,-,TGTGCCAGCAGTTTGATCAAGGGGGGCACAGATACGCAGTATTTT,CASSLIKGGTDTQYF
TRBV14,few,TRBJ2-1,TRBD1,TGTGCCAGCAGCCCCGACAGGGAAATGAATGAGCAGTTCTTC,CASSPDREMNEQFF
TRBV10-3,-,TRBJ1-1,TRBD1,TGTGCCATCAGCTCGACAGGGATCAACACTGAAGCTTTCTTT,CAISSTGINTEAFF
TRBV15,-,TRBJ2-5,TRBD2,TGTGCCACCAGCAAGGGACGCGGCGGGGGGGCAGAGACCCAGTACTTC,CATSKGRGGGAETQYF
TRBV9,-,TRBJ1-6,TRBD1,TGTGCCAGCAGCGGCGGACAGGGGAGCAATTCACCCCTCCACTTT,CASSGGQGSNSPLHF
TRBV11-2,-,TRBJ2-5,TRBD1,TGTGCCAGCAGCTGGACCTATTCGGGACAGGGGGAAGAGACCCAGTACTTC,CASSWTYSGQGEETQYF
TRBV11-2,-,TRBJ1-4,TRBD1,TGTGCCAGCAGCTCTCTAAGGGGGCCAACTAATGAAAAACTGTTTTTT,CASSSLRGPTNEKLFF
TRBV4-1,-,TRBJ1-1,-,TGCGCCAGCAGCCAAGACCCCGGCCCCAGGGGAGAAGCTTTCTTT,CASSQDPGPRGEAFF
TRBV6-1,-,TRBJ1-4,-,TGTGCCAGCAGTGCCAGGGGCCCCCATATTGCAACTAATGAAAAACTGTTTTTT,CASSARGPHIATNEKLFF
TRBV19,-,TRBJ1-3,-,TGTGCCAGTATGATAAGGGGCTCGAGCTCTGGAAACACCATATATTTT,CASMIRGSSSGNTIYF
TRBV27,few,TRBJ2-6,TRBD1,TGTGCCAGCAGTTGGACAGGGGGCGCTGGGGCCAACGTCCTGACTTTC,CASSWTGGAGANVLTF
TRBV6-6,few,TRBJ2-1,-,TGTGCCAGCAGTTACGCCTATAGCGGTGAGCAGTTCTTC,CASSYAYSGEQFF
TRBV27,once,TRBJ1-2,-,TGTGCCAGCAGTTTAAAAAACGTGGGCACAGGGATCGCCTATGGCTACACCTTC,CASSLKNVGTGIAYGYTF
TRBV7-9,-,TRBJ2-3,-,TGTGCCAGCAGCTTAATTCTGGATACGCAGTATTTT,CASSLILDTQYF
TRBV6-5,-,TRBJ2-7,TRBD1,TGTGCCAGCAGGCGACAGGGGGCGTCCTACGAGCAGTACTTC,CASRRQGASYEQYF
TRBV28,few,TRBJ1-5,-,TGTGCCAGCACCAGGGTCAACAAACAGCCCCAGCATTTT,CASTRVNKQPQHF
TRBV13,-,TRBJ2-7,TRBD2,TGTGCCAGCAGCTCCGGGACTAGCGGCTACGAGCAGTACTTC,CASSSGTSGYEQYF
TRBV5-6,-,TRBJ2-7,-,TGTGCCAGCAGCTTGTATAGATCCTACGAGCAGTACTTC,CASSLYRSYEQYF
TRBV25-1,-,TRBJ2-7,TRBD2,TGTGCCAGCAGTTCCCGCGGGAGGGCCGACGAGCAGTACTTC,CASSSRGRADEQYF